Listed here are 14 T cell receptor beta chains from one sample, sequenced in a study of blood T cell repertoires in COVID-19 (dated by TCRdb to 2018 to 2021). Libraries were made using the immunoSEQ multiplex PCR assay. Sourced from immuneACCESS, this table was stored by TCRdb with only in-frame sequences that have V and J called. A share of the clones is absent; for the studies checked, an unresolved V gene accounts for under half, and the remainder has no known explanation. The sample includes almost 65,000 clones, with 88% observed a single time. The top ten constitute 10% of the sample. The sequenced material came from PBMCs or T cells enriched from blood (not recorded which). These receptors all stem from a woman aged 40 to 50 who had recovered from COVID-19.

In DNA form, the CDR3 reads TGTGCCAGCAGCCCGACTCGTCCTGGGGCCAACGTCCTGACTTTC. It translates to CASSPTRPGANVLTF. This sequence joins TRBV28 and TRBJ2-6; D gene ambiguous. The germline V gene has CDR1 MDHEN and CDR2 SYDVKM. Trimming took 6 bases from V and 2 from J, leaving 11 bases between them. This CDR3 is 15 amino acids long.

This clone was picked up one time. Here the CDR3 reads CASSLDTGELFF. CDR3 nucleotide sequence: TGTGCCAGCAGCCTCGACACCGGGGAGCTGTTTTTT. The chain has TRBV7-9 and TRBJ2-2, with no clear D. V was pared by 5 bases and J by 3 bases, with 4 bases between. Per the germline V gene, CDR1 is SEHNR and CDR2 is FQNEAQ (reference sequence). The CDR3 has 12 amino acids.

V is TRBV4-2 and J is TRBJ2-3; D possibly corresponds to TRBD2 (6 bases). Per the germline V gene, CDR1 is LGHNA and CDR2 is YNFKEQ. The V end was cut by 2 bases, the J end by 7 bases, with 16 bases between. This CDR3 has 15 residues. The CDR3 reads CASSQIRDSLHTQYF. The DNA of the CDR3 is TGTGCCAGCAGCCAAATCCGGGACTCTCTTCATACGCAGTATTTT.

CDR3 loop: CASSEGQGGNTIYF. The CDR3 DNA reads TGTGCCAGCAGCGAGGGACAGGGAGGAAACACCATATATTTT. The chain has TRBV9 and TRBJ1-3; TRBD1 matches at 9 bases. The V gene's germline CDR1 is SGDLS and CDR2 YYNGEE. The CDR3 is made up of 14 amino acids. V shed 3 bases and J 4 bases; nucleotides not matched to a gene: 2.

The chain is built from TRBV18 and TRBJ2-5; TRBD1 aligns across 7 bases. From germline, CDR1 is KGHSH and CDR2 LQKENI. The CDR3 covers 19 residues. The junction had 14 bases not matched to a gene; V was cut back by 0 bases and J by 1 base. The CDR3 DNA is TGTGCCAGCTCACCACCTTCGCTCCTAGGACAGGCTCTCCAAGAGACCCAGTACTTC. This gives the protein CASSPPSLLGQALQETQYF.

J is TRBJ1-2 and V is TRBV7-9; 8 nucleotides line up with TRBD1. After removal of 4 bases from V and 5 bases from J, the junction contained 12 bases not matched to a gene. The CDR3 has 16 residues. Per germline, CDR1 SEHNR and CDR2 FQNEAQ (reference sequence). CDR3 residues: CASSSGQGAMVYGYTF. CDR3 sequence (DNA): TGTGCCAGCAGCTCAGGGCAGGGGGCAATGGTATATGGCTACACCTTC.

The CDR3 here is CASSLGQGPNSPLHF. The CDR3 DNA reads as TGCGCCAGCAGCTTGGGACAGGGTCCCAATTCACCCCTCCACTTT. V usage is TRBV5-1 and J usage is TRBJ1-6; 7 positions match TRBD1. The CDR3 sequence is 15 residues long. CDR1 is SGHRS, CDR2 YFSETQ, per germline. V was pared by 0 bases and J by 7 bases, with 4 bases of the junction left unmatched. The entire variable domain, with the rest obtained from reference TRBV5-1 and TRBJ1-6, is as follows: KAGVTQTPRYLIKTRGQQVTLSCSPISGHRSVSWYQQTPGQGLQFLFEYFSETQRNKGNFPGRFSGRQFSNSRSEMNVSTLELGDSALYLCASSLGQGPNSPLHFGNGTRLTVT.

The chain joins TRBV6-5 to TRBJ1-1; D may be TRBD1 (6 bases). The V gene lost 9 bases and the J gene lost 8 bases, with 19 bases spanning the gap. From germline, CDR1 is MNHEY and CDR2 SVGAGI. CDR3 length: 13 amino acids. The CDR3 loop reads CASVQGGVVEAFF. The DNA of the CDR3 is TGTGCCAGTGTACAGGGAGGGGTTGTAGAAGCTTTCTTT.

The chain joins TRBV25-1 to TRBJ1-2; TRBD1 aligns across 8 bases. The CDR3 has 14 residues. J was trimmed by 8 bases and V by 4 bases; bases with no gene match: 9. The V gene's germline CDR1 is MGHDK and CDR2 SYGVNS. Here the CDR3 reads CASSGAGGAWGYTF. The CDR3 bases are TGTGCCAGCAGTGGGGCAGGGGGCGCTTGGGGCTACACCTTC.

This clone showed up just once. The chain is built from TRBV7-9 and TRBJ1-5, with D perhaps matching TRBD1 (6 bases). Germline CDR1 SEHNR, CDR2 FQNEAQ (reference sequence). V dropped 4 bases and J dropped 9 bases, with 13 bases sitting between them. This CDR3 is built from 13 residues. As DNA, the CDR3 is TGTGCCAGCAGCTGGGGGACACAGGGGCCCCAGCATTTT. It codes for CASSWGTQGPQHF.

This clone was recorded once. The V call is TRBV12-5, the J call TRBJ1-2; D is perhaps TRBD1 (5 bases). CDR1 is LGHNT and CDR2 is FRNRAP in the germline V gene. The V and J ends lost 0 bases and 3 bases respectively, with 14 bases between them. The CDR3 totals 16 residues. In DNA form, the CDR3 reads TGTGCTAGTGGTTTGGTAACGGCAGGGAGGGACTATGGCTACACCTTC. Its protein product is CASGLVTAGRDYGYTF.

V gene TRBV5-1 combines with J gene TRBJ1-5, with TRBD1 matching 10 bases. Germline V gene data show CDR1 as SGHRS and CDR2 as YFSETQ. The length of the CDR3 is 15 residues. With V trimmed by 5 bases and J by 6 bases, 8 bases remained unmatched. Here the CDR3 reads CASSPSGTGVQPQHF. The CDR3 nucleotides read TGCGCCAGCAGTCCCTCCGGGACAGGGGTTCAGCCCCAGCATTTT.

The chain recombines TRBV3-1 (or the pseudogene TRBV3-2) with TRBJ1-4, with D possibly matching TRBD1 (5 bases). Trimming pared 1 base from V and 3 bases from J, leaving 18 bases between. Looked up from germline, CDR1 is LGHDT and CDR2 is YNNKEL (reference sequence). This CDR3 region has 18 residues. This CDR3 is CASSQVFGHPDPNEKLFF. The CDR3 nucleotides read TGTGCCAGCAGCCAAGTTTTTGGACATCCGGACCCTAATGAAAAACTGTTTTTT.

This chain links TRBV11-2 with TRBJ2-7, with D perhaps matching TRBD1 (5 bases). Germline V CDR1 and CDR2: SGHAT, FQNNGV. CDR3 size: 16 residues. Trimming took 0 bases from V and 4 from J, leaving 16 bases between them. CDR3 nucleotides: TGTGCCAGCAGCTTAGATCTCTTGGCAGCAGGGTACGAGCAGTACTTC. It yields the protein CASSLDLLAAGYEQYF.